These T cell receptor beta chains were read from a single sample in a study of OX40 agonist ivuxolimab in advanced cancers. Using immunoSEQ multiplex PCR, the repertoire was profiled, and TCRdb retains in-frame clones only, with some absent. The sample has 20,000 to 25,000 clones; around four fifths are singletons. The source material was CD4+ or CD8+ T cells sorted from blood, sampled in a trial of the OX40 agonist ivuxolimab. Every receptor here comes from an adult with an advanced solid tumor such as melanoma, head and neck, liver or kidney cancer. Both conserved end residues are part of each CDR3. A D gene is named only where the DNA matches it firmly. Only some rows state a clone size, as once, few, many or a class for expanded clones.

d_call,clone_size,v_call,cdr3_length,j_call,cdr3_aa,cdr3_nt
-,-,TRBV7-8,15,TRBJ2-7,CASSLGIGVPYEQYF,TGTGCCAGCAGCTTAGGGATAGGGGTACCCTACGAGCAGTACTTC
-,-,TRBV6-6,13,TRBJ2-7,CASRGDPSYEQYF,TGTGCCAGCAGGGGAGACCCATCCTACGAGCAGTACTTC
-,once,TRBV4-3,15,TRBJ1-1,CASSQGIYMRTEAFF,TGCGCCAGCAGCCAAGGAATTTATATGCGCACTGAAGCTTTCTTT
TRBD2,-,TRBV11-2,16,TRBJ2-7,CASSLDRAGGTYEQYF,TGTGCCAGCAGCTTAGATCGGGCGGGAGGAACCTACGAGCAGTACTTC
-,-,TRBV7-9,11,TRBJ2-7,CASSLITGPDF,TGTGCCAGCAGCTTAATAACAGGGCCTGACTTC
TRBD2,-,TRBV6-1,17,TRBJ2-5,CASSEAGGSGGVLNQYF,TGTGCCAGCAGTGAAGCTGGTGGTAGCGGGGGGGTTTTGAACCAGTACTTC
TRBD1,-,TRBV4-3,15,TRBJ1-2,CASSQAPGQGLGYTF,TGCGCCAGCAGCCAAGCGCCGGGACAGGGGTTAGGCTACACCTTC
-,few,TRBV6-5,15,TRBJ2-7,CASSYSGGSSYEQYF,TGTGCCAGCAGTTACTCTGGGGGGAGCTCCTACGAGCAGTACTTC
-,-,TRBV9,11,TRBJ1-2,CASSADYGYTF,TGTGCCAGCAGCGCCGACTATGGCTACACCTTC
-,-,TRBV4-3,18,TRBJ1-1,CASSQDWGGSLTNTEAFF,TGCGCCAGCAGCCAAGATTGGGGGGGCAGCTTGACGAACACTGAAGCTTTCTTT
-,-,TRBV5-6,12,TRBJ2-1,CASSFWGREQFF,TGTGCCAGCAGCTTTTGGGGGCGGGAGCAGTTCTTC
-,-,TRBV10-3,15,TRBJ1-1,CAISDDGRINTEAFF,TGTGCCATCAGTGATGATGGCAGGATAAACACTGAAGCTTTCTTT
-,-,TRBV12-5,14,TRBJ1-2,CASGLESGFYGYTF,TGTGCTAGTGGTTTGGAGTCCGGATTCTATGGCTACACCTTC
-,-,TRBV13,16,TRBJ1-2,CASDPRFGLSNYGYTF,TGTGCCAGCGACCCCCGTTTTGGTTTAAGTAACTATGGCTACACCTTC
-,-,TRBV7-9,16,TRBJ1-2,CASSLGFGWENRGYTF,TGTGCCAGCAGCTTAGGTTTTGGTTGGGAGAATCGTGGCTACACCTTC
TRBD1,-,TRBV11-2,17,TRBJ1-5,CASSWTTGVGSNQPQHF,TGTGCCAGCAGCTGGACGACAGGGGTGGGGAGCAATCAGCCCCAGCATTTT
TRBD2,-,TRBV4-1,14,TRBJ2-7,CASSRGLADYEQYF,TGCGCCAGCAGCCGGGGACTAGCGGATTACGAGCAGTACTTC
TRBD1,-,TRBV6-5,14,TRBJ1-5,CASTSGQGSQPQHF,TGTGCCAGCACCTCAGGACAGGGAAGTCAGCCCCAGCATTTT
TRBD1,-,TRBV2,14,TRBJ1-5,CASSPGTGVQPQHF,TGTGCCAGCAGTCCCGGGACAGGGGTACAGCCCCAGCATTTT
TRBD2,-,TRBV27,15,TRBJ2-7,CASSLLAGGFWEQYF,TGTGCCAGCAGTTTACTAGCGGGGGGTTTTTGGGAGCAGTACTTC
-,-,TRBV11-2,12,TRBJ1-1,CASSSGAAEAFF,TGTGCCAGCAGCTCGGGGGCGGCCGAAGCTTTCTTT
-,-,TRBV5-8,14,TRBJ1-1,CASSLEQAGTEAFF,TGTGCCAGCAGCCTGGAACAGGCGGGCACTGAAGCTTTCTTT
TRBD1,-,TRBV7-2,15,TRBJ1-1,CASSLWDSLNTEAFF,TGTGCCAGCAGCTTATGGGACAGCCTGAACACTGAAGCTTTCTTT
-,once,TRBV27,14,TRBJ1-1,CASSLGSGRTEAFF,TGTGCCAGCAGTTTAGGTTCGGGACGCACTGAAGCTTTCTTT